This T cell receptor beta chain was found in a study of OX40 agonist ivuxolimab in advanced cancers. Findings of the study overall: Both CD4+ and CD8+ T cell populations in blood had undergone clonal expansion by week 6 at 0.1 to 3.0 mg/kg. A proportion of nonresponders additionally exhibited low normalized T-cell clonal expansion.

The J segment lost 9 bases and the V segment lost 5 bases, leaving 4 bases of the junction unmatched. The CDR3 extends over 13 amino acids. CDR1 and CDR2 (germline): SQVTM, ANQGSEA. In regard to this clone: Its cognate antigen is unknown.

Only in-frame clones appear in the TCRdb table, and some are missing; sequencing was by immunoSEQ multiplex PCR. Of 42,000 or so clones in the sample, about 81% were seen once. If patients had autoimmune disease history or systemic immunosuppression, they were excluded. The receptor was derived from an adult with an advanced solid tumor such as melanoma, head and neck, liver or kidney cancer. This sample comprised CD4+ or CD8+ T cells sorted from blood, obtained in a trial of the OX40 agonist ivuxolimab. The chain has TRBV29-1 and TRBJ2-1; 13 bases map to TRBD2. CDR3 in amino acids: CSVHGLAGAEQFF. CDR3 bases: TGCAGCGTTCATGGACTAGCGGGAGCTGAGCAGTTCTTC.